This T cell receptor beta chain was recovered during a study of T cell changes during pregnancy in multiple sclerosis. Only in-frame clones appear in the TCRdb table, and some are missing; sequencing was by immunoSEQ multiplex PCR. The sample lists some 60,000 clones, roughly 90% occurring once. Germline V CDR1 and CDR2: MRHNA, SNTAGT. The ends lost 6 bases at V and 2 bases at J; junction bases unmatched: 5. There are 14 residues in the CDR3. This clone was seen just once. Here the sequenced sample was peripheral blood, taken in the second trimester of pregnancy. The chain couples TRBV6-4 to TRBJ2-3; 7 nucleotides agree with TRBD1. This sequence was found in a female donor in good health, enrolled as a control in a pregnancy study. The chain's CDR3 is CASSEGAPTDTQYF. Written as DNA, the CDR3 is TGTGCCAGCAGCGAGGGGGCTCCCACAGATACGCAGTATTTT.